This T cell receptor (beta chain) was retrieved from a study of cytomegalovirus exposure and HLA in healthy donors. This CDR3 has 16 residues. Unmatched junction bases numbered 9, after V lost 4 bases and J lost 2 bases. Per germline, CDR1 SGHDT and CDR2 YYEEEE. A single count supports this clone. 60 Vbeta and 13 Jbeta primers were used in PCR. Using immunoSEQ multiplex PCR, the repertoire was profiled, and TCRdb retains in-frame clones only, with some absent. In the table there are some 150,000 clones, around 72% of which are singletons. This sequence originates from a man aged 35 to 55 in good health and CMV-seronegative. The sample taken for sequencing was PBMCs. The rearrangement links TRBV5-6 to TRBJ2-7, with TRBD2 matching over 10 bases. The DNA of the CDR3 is TGTGCCAGCAGCCAGGCCCCTAGCGGGGGTACCTACGAGCAGTACTTC. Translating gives CASSQAPSGGTYEQYF.